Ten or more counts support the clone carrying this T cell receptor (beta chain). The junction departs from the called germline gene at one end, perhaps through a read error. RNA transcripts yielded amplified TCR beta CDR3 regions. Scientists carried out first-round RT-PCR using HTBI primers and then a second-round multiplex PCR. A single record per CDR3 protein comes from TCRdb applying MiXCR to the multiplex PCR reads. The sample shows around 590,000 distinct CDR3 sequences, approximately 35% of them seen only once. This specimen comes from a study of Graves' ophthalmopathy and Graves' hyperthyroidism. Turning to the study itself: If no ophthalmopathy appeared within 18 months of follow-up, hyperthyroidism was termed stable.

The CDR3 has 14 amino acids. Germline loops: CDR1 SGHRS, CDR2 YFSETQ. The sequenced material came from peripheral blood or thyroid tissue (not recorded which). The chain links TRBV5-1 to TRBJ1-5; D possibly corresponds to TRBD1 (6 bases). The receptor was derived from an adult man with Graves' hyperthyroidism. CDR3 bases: TGTGCCAGCAGCTTAGGACAGTCCAATCAGCCCCAGCATTTT. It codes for CASSLGQSNQPQHF.